This T cell receptor (beta chain) was documented in a study of OX40 agonist ivuxolimab in advanced cancers. The germline V gene encodes CDR1 MNHNS and CDR2 SASEGT. The CDR3 spans 11 residues. Trimming cost V 6 bases and J 8 bases, with 10 bases left between them. Points on this clone: Antigen unknown.

Here immunoSEQ multiplex PCR was the method, and the copy in TCRdb shows in-frame clones only, minus some. The data hold 25,000 to 35,000 clones, with about four fifths observed a single time. Overall study results and limits: CD4+ and CD8+ T cells in blood underwent clonal expansion by week 6 at 0.1 to 3.0 mg/kg. On average, CD8+ T cells had more expanded clones than CD4+.

The sequence was collected from an adult with an advanced solid tumor such as melanoma, head and neck, liver or kidney cancer. This specimen was CD4+ or CD8+ T cells sorted from blood, taken in a trial of the OX40 agonist ivuxolimab. This chain joins TRBV6-1 and TRBJ1-1; perhaps TRBD1 as D (6 bases). CDR3 sequence: CASSRTEEAFF. For the CDR3, the DNA is TGTGCCAGCAGCAGGACAGAAGAAGCTTTCTTT.